What follows are 10 T cell receptor beta chains derived from one specimen sequenced in a study of human T cells and chemical hapten exposure. TCRdb re-derived calls from the RACE reads in MiXCR, one entry per CDR3 protein. This sample yields about 94,000 distinct CDR3 sequences, of which 7% to 10% are seen a single time; 2% to 2.5% belongs to the top ten. As for time point: patch test 2, 6 weeks after DPC sensitization. This sample's treatment: therapeutic diphenylcyclopropenone sensitization with weekly scalp DPC. Sequences were derived from whole blood, sampled in connection with sensitization to the hapten diphenylcyclopropenone (DPC). The receptors come from a woman between 35 and 50 years old with alopecia areata. Some clones in this sample may be carry-over from other donors' samples.

There are a few counts of this clonotype. The chain is built from TRBV20-1 and TRBJ2-3; 7 nucleotides line up with TRBD2. V lost 6 bases, J lost 5 bases, and 14 bases stayed unmatched. This CDR3 comprises 15 residues. Germline-derived CDR1 and CDR2 are DFQATT and SNEGSKA (reference sequence). CDR3 region: CSAKEGWREIDTQYF. CDR3 coding DNA: TGCAGTGCCAAGGAGGGTTGGCGGGAGATAGATACGCAGTATTTT.

There are many counts of this clonotype. J is TRBJ2-7 and V is TRBV6-6; no firm D call. The CDR3 runs to 11 residues. The V end lost 8 bases, the J end lost 7 bases, and 12 bases lay between the germline ends. From germline, CDR1 is MNHNY and CDR2 SVGAGI (reference sequence). The CDR3 region has the DNA TGTGCCAGCCACGACGTGGGTGAGCAGTACTTC. This encodes CASHDVGEQYF.

This clonotype has ten or more counts. The V gene is TRBV29-1, the J gene TRBJ2-1, with TRBD1 identical over 10 bases. The CDR3 has 14 residues. Germline V gene lookup returns CDR1 SQVTM and CDR2 ANQGSEA. V lost 6 bases to trimming and J lost 7 bases; unmatched junction nucleotides: 9. The CDR3 spells CSVAGQGPWNEQFF. The CDR3 DNA reads as TGCAGCGTAGCGGGACAGGGGCCTTGGAATGAGCAGTTCTTC.

This clonotype was recorded many times. The chain has TRBV5-1 and TRBJ1-4; D unresolved. The germline gives CDR1 SGHRS, CDR2 YFSETQ. The CDR3 runs 14 residues. Deletions cut 4 bases from V and 8 bases from J, with 15 bases between. The CDR3 here is CASSTGGNDEKLFF. For the CDR3, the DNA is TGCGCCAGCAGCACTGGTGGGAACGACGAAAAACTGTTTTTT.

In its sample, this clonotype was seen many times. V usage is TRBV11-2 and J usage is TRBJ1-2, with TRBD1 matching 10 bases. The CDR3 is 16 residues long. Germline V gives CDR1 SGHAT, CDR2 FQNNGV. V lost 5 bases to trimming and J lost 4 bases; unmatched junction nucleotides: 10. The CDR3 here is CASSAFPGQGTYGYTF. CDR3 coding DNA: TGTGCCAGCAGCGCCTTCCCGGGACAGGGGACCTATGGCTACACCTTC.

This clonotype was counted at least ten times. V and J are TRBV21-1 and TRBJ2-2; the table's D gene call, TRBD1, was not cross checked with the DNA. TRBV21-1 is marked as a pseudogene. The CDR3 sequence is 16 residues long. Here the CDR3 reads CASSAPRGYLTGELFF. In DNA, the CDR3 is TGTGCCAGCAGCGCACCCCGGGGGTACCTAACCGGGGAGCTGTTTTTT.

This clonotype was observed a few times. The genes are TRBV9 and TRBJ2-5; tentatively, D is TRBD1 (6 bases). V was trimmed by 2 bases and J by 5 bases, leaving 16 bases between them. This CDR3 is built from 15 residues. CDR1 SGDLS and CDR2 YYNGEE come from the germline V gene. CDR3 amino acids: CASSVTQGPRETQYF. The CDR3, as DNA: TGTGCCAGCAGCGTCACTCAGGGGCCTCGGGAGACCCAGTACTTC.

There are many counts of this clonotype. CDR3 bases: TGTGCCAGCAGTGTGGGAACAGGGGGAGATGAGCAGTTCTTC. It specifies CASSVGTGGDEQFF. This chain connects TRBV6-1 to TRBJ2-1, with 8 bases identical to TRBD1. The CDR3 has 14 residues. The germline V gene has CDR1 MNHNS and CDR2 SASEGT. After removal of 4 bases from V and 8 bases from J, the junction contained 7 bases not matched to a gene.

This chain uses TRBV3-1 with TRBJ2-1; D may be TRBD2 (6 bases). The length of the CDR3 is 15 residues. With 4 bases removed from V and 12 bases from J, the gap between germline ends came to 22 bases. The germline CDR1 and CDR2 sequences are LGHDT and YNNKEL (reference sequence). CDR3 sequence (DNA): TGTGCCAGCAGCCCTTTTCCGGGAGCGCAGGCGGGGCAGTTCTTC. This codes for CASSPFPGAQAGQFF.

This clonotype occurred a few times. The CDR3 loop reads CASRPFGRGNEKLFF. CDR3 nucleotides: TGTGCCAGCAGACCCTTCGGACGGGGTAATGAAAAACTGTTTTTT. This rearrangement joins TRBV28 to TRBJ1-4; the D is unclear. The CDR3 totals 15 residues. Trimming took off 6 bases at V and 4 bases at J, with 15 bases between the two ends. Germline CDR1 is MDHEN and CDR2 is SYDVKM.